This T cell receptor beta chain was sequenced in a study of cytomegalovirus exposure and HLA in healthy donors. Study-level results: With DRB1 most and HLA-C fewest, TCR association rates differed between HLA loci in a later analysis. In most subjects, TCR beta sequences reportedly gave accurate predictions of HLA-A and HLA-B alleles. Presence/absence analyses supposed approximately even sequencing depth among donors.

PCR primers comprised 60 Vbeta and 13 Jbeta primers. As handled by the study authors: About 10 million shared chains were among the roughly 80 million unique TCR beta chains that a later analysis counted. Produced via immunoSEQ multiplex PCR; TCRdb's table is partial and in-frame only. V and J calls and clone size come straight from that table; D and trimming were deduced from the DNA. The table includes about 220,000 clones, roughly 80% detected once. This CDR3 is built from 15 residues. Trimming at V came to 4 bases and at J to 1 base, leaving 6 bases not matched to a gene. CDR1 SGHKS and CDR2 YYEKEE come from the germline V gene (reference sequence). As concerns this clone: The antigen is undetermined.

The chain links TRBV5-5 to TRBJ2-7, with 9 bases that match TRBD2. The specimen was PBMCs. The source of this sequence is a woman aged 40 to 50 in good health and CMV-seropositive. DNA of the CDR3: TGTGCCAGCAGCACCAGCGGGGGGTTATCCTACGAGCAGTACTTC. Translating gives CASSTSGGLSYEQYF.